Listed here are 22 T cell receptor beta chains from one sample, sequenced in a study of cytomegalovirus exposure and HLA in healthy donors. It was with 60 Vbeta and 13 Jbeta primers that the PCR ran. Sequencing used immunoSEQ multiplex PCR; TCRdb keeps in-frame clones, though not all of them. The table includes 110,000 to 150,000 clones, roughly 80% detected once. Specimen: PBMCs. All receptors derive from a woman aged 40-49 years in good health and CMV-seropositive.

J is TRBJ1-2 and V is TRBV4-1, with D possibly being TRBD1 (6 bases). Deletions cut 4 bases from V and 2 bases from J, with 11 bases between. Germline CDR1 is MGHRA and CDR2 is YSYEKL. The CDR3 length is 14 residues. CDR3 in DNA: TGCGCCAGCAGCCTAACAGGGATGAACTATGGCTACACCTTC. Its translation is CASSLTGMNYGYTF.

V is TRBV21-1 and J is TRBJ2-7; the table gives TRBD1 as D, unverified against the DNA. TRBV21-1 corresponds to a pseudogene. This CDR3 contains 20 residues. The DNA of the CDR3 is TGTGCCAGCAGCGAAGCCCGGGACAGGGCCCTCTGGCCCCATCCTTACGAGCAGTACTTC. Protein product: CASSEARDRALWPHPYEQYF.

The rearrangement links TRBV9 to TRBJ2-7; 7 nucleotides match TRBD1. The ends lost 0 bases at V and 5 bases at J; junction bases unmatched: 8. Germline V gene data show CDR1 as SGDLS and CDR2 as YYNGEE. This CDR3 spans 15 amino acids. This CDR3 is CASSVVGGIGDEQYF. The CDR3 DNA follows: TGTGCCAGCAGCGTAGTAGGGGGCATAGGGGACGAGCAGTACTTC.

The chain has TRBV7-2 and TRBJ2-5, with 16 bases lining up with TRBD2. The J call may not be correct, given that the DNA end is closer to TRBJ2-7. Germline CDR1 reads SGHTA; CDR2 reads FQGNSA. The CDR3 has 16 amino acids. CDR3 in DNA: TGTGCCAGCAGCATGGGACTAGCGGGAGGGTTCGACGAGCAGTACTTC. Amino acids: CASSMGLAGGFDEQYF.

The V and J genes are TRBV27 and TRBJ1-2, with TRBD1 matching over 7 bases. The CDR3 has 12 residues. Germline CDR1 and CDR2: MNHEY and SMNVEV (reference sequence). Losses at the gene ends were 6 bases for V and 8 bases for J; bases not matched to a gene: 6. Here the CDR3 reads CASSRQGQGYTF. The CDR3 region has the DNA TGTGCCAGCAGCCGACAGGGTCAAGGCTACACCTTC.

The chain has TRBV4-1 and TRBJ2-7; 8 positions agree with TRBD2. The CDR3 has 16 amino acids. V was clipped by 5 bases and J by 1 base; unmatched bases: 10. From germline, CDR1 is MGHRA and CDR2 YSYEKL. The CDR3 DNA reads TGCGCCAGCAGCTTAGTGGTGGTAGCGGGGTCCTACGAGCAGTACTTC. This gives the protein CASSLVVVAGSYEQYF.

In this sample, this clone turned up once. This chain uses TRBV27 with TRBJ2-1; D is perhaps TRBD1 (6 bases). The CDR3 length is 14 residues. The germline V gene encodes CDR1 MNHEY and CDR2 SMNVEV (reference sequence). V gave up 5 bases and J gave up 4 bases, with 12 bases separating them. The CDR3 bases are TGTGCCAGCAGTCCCGGACAGACTTACAATGAGCAGTTCTTC. The encoded protein is CASSPGQTYNEQFF.

The CDR3 DNA follows: TGTGCCAGCAGCTTATGGTCGGCAGCGGGGGGGACCACAGATACGCAGTATTTT. Amino acid sequence: CASSLWSAAGGTTDTQYF. The chain couples TRBV7-3 to TRBJ2-3, with 10 positions matching TRBD2. Trimming at V came to 2 bases and at J to 2 bases, leaving 10 bases not matched to a gene. CDR1 and CDR2 (germline): SGHTA, FQGTGA. CDR3 length: 18 residues.

V is TRBV30 and J is TRBJ1-4; D is possibly TRBD1 (6 bases). The CDR3 extends over 14 amino acids. Germline V CDR1 and CDR2: GTSNPN, SVGIG (reference sequence). V was cut by 2 bases and J by 4 bases, with 11 bases left in between. The CDR3 region is CAWSQTGLNEKLFF. CDR3 sequence (DNA): TGTGCCTGGAGTCAGACAGGCCTTAATGAAAAACTGTTTTTT.

This rearrangement joins TRBV5-5 to TRBJ2-5; D is unresolved. This CDR3 is 15 amino acids long. Per the germline V gene, CDR1 is SGHKS and CDR2 is YYEKEE (reference sequence). Trimming left V 2 bases short and J 5 bases short, with 16 bases between. The CDR3 bases are TGTGCCAGCAGCTTCTATCTAATTGGTGATGAGACCCAGTACTTC. This translates into CASSFYLIGDETQYF.

The DNA of the CDR3 is TGTGCCAGCAGTGGGGGGACCCCCTACGAGCAGTACTTC. It encodes CASSGGTPYEQYF. V usage is TRBV5-6 and J usage is TRBJ2-7; TRBD2 might be the D (6 bases). The germline V and J ends were trimmed by 5 bases and 2 bases, with 11 bases remaining between them. CDR1 and CDR2 (germline): SGHDT, YYEEEE. The CDR3 totals 13 residues.

The chain couples TRBV7-2 to TRBJ2-2; TRBD2 matches 10 bases. With 0 bases clipped from V and 5 bases from J, the junction kept 6 bases outside the gene matches. Germline CDR1 reads SGHTA; CDR2 reads FQGNSA. CDR3 length equals 17 residues. For the CDR3, the DNA is TGTGCCAGCAGCTTAGCATCAGCGGGGGGGGAAACCGGGGAGCTGTTTTTT. Protein product: CASSLASAGGETGELFF.

The chain employs TRBV6-1 and TRBJ2-7, with TRBD1 matching 12 bases. Germline CDR1 and CDR2: MNHNS and SASEGT. Unmatched junction bases numbered 4, after V lost 1 base and J lost 9 bases. This CDR3 has 14 residues. This CDR3 reads CASSEGGTGGLQYF. CDR3 bases: TGTGCCAGCAGTGAAGGTGGGACAGGGGGCTTGCAGTACTTC.

The rearrangement links TRBV7-6 to TRBJ2-3; D uncertain. Germline loops: CDR1 SGHVS, CDR2 FNYEAQ. CDR3 length: 14 residues. The V end lost 3 bases, the J end lost 1 base, and 8 bases lay between the germline ends. CDR3 in DNA: TGTGCCAGCAGCTTCGGGTTGGGCACAGATACGCAGTATTTT. Its protein product is CASSFGLGTDTQYF.

This CDR3 is CASTTWGGNTGELFF. The CDR3 DNA reads as TGTGCCAGCACCACTTGGGGGGGGAACACCGGGGAGCTGTTTTTT. The gene calls are TRBV6-6 and TRBJ2-2; 7 bases are shared with TRBD2. V trimming: 7 bases; J trimming: 1 base; junction bases outside the gene matches: 6. This CDR3 is built from 15 residues. Germline values: CDR1 MNHNY, CDR2 SVGAGI (reference sequence).

The genes are TRBV10-2 and TRBJ2-1, with 7 bases matching TRBD2. Germline V gene sequence: CDR1 WSHSY, CDR2 SAAADI. The V and J ends lost 8 bases and 6 bases, in that order; junction bases with no gene match: 7. The CDR3 length is 13 residues. Written as DNA, the CDR3 is TGCGCCAGCGTGGTGGCGGGGGTCAATGAGCAGTTCTTC. It codes for CASVVAGVNEQFF.

The J gene is TRBJ1-1, the V gene TRBV27; 7 bases are a match to TRBD1. This CDR3 is built from 15 residues. CDR1 is MNHEY, CDR2 SMNVEV, per germline (reference sequence). V shed 5 bases, J shed 4 bases, and the junction held 10 bases outside the gene matches. CDR3 sequence reads: CASSPTGQSITEAFF. The CDR3 bases are TGTGCCAGCAGTCCTACGGGACAGAGCATCACTGAAGCTTTCTTT.

The chain couples TRBV19 to TRBJ2-7; possibly TRBD2 for D (5 bases). The CDR3 is 13 residues long. Trimming left V 5 bases short and J 3 bases short, with 11 bases between. Germline CDR1 is LNHDA and CDR2 is SQIVND (reference sequence). This CDR3 is CASSLPGIYEQYF. CDR3 in DNA: TGTGCCAGTAGTCTGCCGGGGATCTACGAGCAGTACTTC.

This sequence joins TRBV19 and TRBJ1-2; possibly TRBD1 for D (6 bases). V was trimmed by 5 bases and J by 5 bases, leaving 15 bases between them. The CDR3 loop spans 14 amino acids. Germline CDR1 reads LNHDA; CDR2 reads SQIVND (reference sequence). The CDR3 loop is CASSPWTAPYGYTF. The DNA of the CDR3 is TGTGCCAGTAGTCCTTGGACAGCGCCTTATGGCTACACCTTC. Full variable domain (rest looked up from reference TRBV19 and TRBJ1-2): DGGITQSPKYLFRKEGQNVTLSCEQNLNHDAMYWYRQDPGQGLRLIYYSQIVNDFQKGDIAEGYSVSREKKESFPLTVTSAQKNPTAFYLCASSPWTAPYGYTFGSGTRLTVV.

This clone showed up just a few times. The rearrangement links TRBV7-9 to TRBJ2-5; 9 bases map to TRBD1. Germline assignment: CDR1 SEHNR and CDR2 FQNEAQ (reference sequence). The CDR3 is 15 residues long. J lost 5 bases, V lost 3 bases, and 7 bases had no gene match. CDR3 loop: CASSFGTGFGETQYF. The CDR3, as DNA: TGTGCCAGCAGCTTTGGGACAGGGTTTGGCGAGACCCAGTACTTC.

This chain links TRBV9 with TRBJ1-2, with 8 nucleotides matching TRBD1. This CDR3 contains 15 residues. CDR1 and CDR2 (germline): SGDLS, YYNGEE. J gave up 5 bases and V 0 bases, and 6 bases lay outside the gene matches. Here the CDR3 reads CASSVEGTGHYGYTF. The CDR3 DNA reads TGTGCCAGCAGCGTAGAGGGGACAGGACATTATGGCTACACCTTC.

The chain's CDR3 is CASIGQTPTGFSEQYF. The CDR3 region has the DNA TGTGCCAGCATCGGCCAGACGCCGACGGGTTTCTCCGAGCAGTACTTC. The J gene is TRBJ2-7, the V gene TRBV28, with D unclear. Germline V gives CDR1 MDHEN, CDR2 SYDVKM. The CDR3 is 16 amino acids. Trimming cost V 7 bases and J 6 bases, with 25 bases left between them.